The T cell receptor beta chain under discussion was sequenced for a study of blood T cell repertoires in COVID-19. Only in-frame clones appear in the TCRdb table, and some are missing; sequencing was by immunoSEQ multiplex PCR. The sample has 200,000 to 250,000 clones; about 85% are singletons. Germline V gives CDR1 SEHNR, CDR2 FQNEAQ (reference sequence). V shed 5 bases and J 2 bases; nucleotides not matched to a gene: 5. The CDR3 has 15 amino acids. This chain connects TRBV7-9 to TRBJ1-5; 8 bases are shared with TRBD1. Sequencing was done on a sample of PBMCs or T cells enriched from blood (not recorded which). The source is a man aged 25-45 years who had recovered from COVID-19. CDR3 in amino acids: CASSKGQGGNQPQHF. The CDR3 nucleotides read TGTGCCAGCAGCAAAGGACAGGGCGGCAATCAGCCCCAGCATTTT.